The rows below give T cell receptor beta chains drawn from one sample of a study of OX40 agonist ivuxolimab in advanced cancers. Here immunoSEQ multiplex PCR was the method, and the copy in TCRdb shows in-frame clones only, minus some. The table lists over 25,000 clones, approximately 86% of them singletons. Sequences were derived from CD4+ or CD8+ T cells sorted from blood, sampled in a trial of the OX40 agonist ivuxolimab. Every receptor here comes from an adult with an advanced solid tumor such as melanoma, head and neck, liver or kidney cancer. CDR3s include the opening cysteine and the closing phenylalanine or tryptophan. D genes are given only for firm matches. Size is omitted from some rows. Given values are once, few, many or a class for expanded clones.

>-|TRBV28|-|TRBJ2-7
TGTGCCAGCAGACGGAACCTCTCCTACGAGCAGTACTTC
CASRRNLSYEQYF
>-|TRBV29-1|-|TRBJ2-7
TGCAGCGTTGACGTGAGCTCCTACGAGCAGTACTTC
CSVDVSSYEQYF
>-|TRBV4-1|-|TRBJ2-7
TGCGCCAGCAGCCAAGAATCTCCAAACTACGAGCAGTACTTC
CASSQESPNYEQYF
>-|TRBV28|-|TRBJ2-3
TGTGCCAGCAGTTTTCGGGCTAGCAGCTATACGCAGTATTTT
CASSFRASSYTQYF
>-|TRBV30|-|TRBJ2-7
TGTGCCTGGAACGTGGCGGGGCCCTACGAGCAGTACTTC
CAWNVAGPYEQYF
>-|TRBV6-6|-|TRBJ1-5
TGTGCCAGCAGTAGAACGAATCAGCCCCAGCATTTT
CASSRTNQPQHF
>-|TRBV15|-|TRBJ1-1
TGTGCCACCAGGGGGACATCTCAGGGTGAAGCTTTCTTT
CATRGTSQGEAFF
>-|TRBV2|TRBD2|TRBJ2-1
TGTGCCAGCTGTACGACTCCCGGGGGGGTGAATGAGCAGTTCTTC
CASCTTPGGVNEQFF
>-|TRBV4-1|TRBD2|TRBJ2-7
TGCGCCAGCAGCGTTAGCGGGGGCCGCTCCTACGAGCAGTACTTC
CASSVSGGRSYEQYF
>-|TRBV28|TRBD1|TRBJ2-7
TGTGCCAGCAGTTTATCGACAGGGCGGAACGAGCAGTACTTC
CASSLSTGRNEQYF
>medium-sized|TRBV7-9|-|TRBJ2-7
TGTGCCAGCAGCTTCCATCCCTACGAGCAGTACTTC
CASSFHPYEQYF
>-|TRBV6-5|-|TRBJ1-1
TGTGCCAGCAGTTACGTACAGGGCACTGAAGCTTTCTTT
CASSYVQGTEAFF
>once|TRBV4-1|-|TRBJ1-1
TGCGCCAGCTCGCACACGGACGCTGAAGCTTTCTTT
CASSHTDAEAFF
>-|TRBV18|TRBD1|TRBJ1-3
TGTGCCAGCTCACCCTTACAGGGGTCGTGGGGAAACACCATATATTTT
CASSPLQGSWGNTIYF
>-|TRBV11-2|-|TRBJ2-7
TGTGCCAGCAGCTTGGGGGTTGGAAGTGGGTACGAGCAGTACTTC
CASSLGVGSGYEQYF
>-|TRBV11-2|-|TRBJ1-5
TGTGCCAGCAGCTTAGGGGGTAGCAATCAGCCCCAGCATTTT
CASSLGGSNQPQHF
>-|TRBV27|-|TRBJ2-7
TGTGCCAGCAGTCCCCTCCGCCTTTCCTACGAGCAGTACTTC
CASSPLRLSYEQYF
>-|TRBV10-3|-|TRBJ2-5
TGTGCCACCGCCGGAGCTAGCCAAGAGACCCAGTACTTC
CATAGASQETQYF
>-|TRBV7-9|-|TRBJ1-3
TGTGCCAGCAGCTCGGGCAGCTCTGGAAACACCATATATTTT
CASSSGSSGNTIYF
>-|TRBV28|-|TRBJ2-5
TGTGCCAGCAGTTTATGGGGGGTGGTCTCTACCCAGTACTTC
CASSLWGVVSTQYF
>-|TRBV19|-|TRBJ1-6
TGTGCCAGCGGATTCTCACCCCTCCACTTT
CASGFSPLHF
>-|TRBV14|-|TRBJ2-3
TGTGCCAGCAGCCAAGTGGTGGGCACAGATACGCAGTATTTT
CASSQVVGTDTQYF
>-|TRBV9|-|TRBJ1-2
TGTGCCAGCAGCGTAGGTTATGGCTACACCTTC
CASSVGYGYTF
>once|TRBV6-5|-|TRBJ1-2
TGTGCCAGCAGTTACCACAGGGCCTATGGCTACACCTTC
CASSYHRAYGYTF
>once|TRBV19|-|TRBJ2-5
TGTGCCAGTAGTTTTCAAAACGGGAGAGAGACCCAGTACTTC
CASSFQNGRETQYF
>few|TRBV29-1|-|TRBJ1-1
TGCAGCGTTGGGGGAGGGAATAGGGCTTTCTTT
CSVGGGNRAFF
>-|TRBV9|TRBD1|TRBJ2-7
TGTGCCAGCAGCGTAAGCGGACAGGGTATCTACGAGCAGTACTTC
CASSVSGQGIYEQYF
>-|TRBV11-2|TRBD1|TRBJ2-3
TGTGCCAGCAGCCTAACTAGGGGGCAAGATACGCAGTATTTT
CASSLTRGQDTQYF
>-|TRBV7-9|TRBD2|TRBJ2-5
TGTGCCAGCAGCCCTACTAGCGGGAGCGGGGTTGAGCAGTACTTC
CASSPTSGSGVEQYF
>-|TRBV5-6|-|TRBJ2-7
TGTGCCAGCAGCGTTGGACAGCCTCCTGTTTACGAGCAGTACTTC
CASSVGQPPVYEQYF
>-|TRBV25-1|-|TRBJ1-3
TGTGCCAGCAGTGAATACCTGGTTCTAGACACCATATATTTT
CASSEYLVLDTIYF
>once|TRBV10-2|-|TRBJ2-7
TGCGCCAGCAGTGAGCCATCCTACGAGCAGTACTTC
CASSEPSYEQYF
>-|TRBV29-1|TRBD2|TRBJ2-5
TGTAGCGTCCTTGGACTAGCGGGACATAGTTTGGAGACCCAGTACTTC
CSVLGLAGHSLETQYF
>medium-sized|TRBV7-3|TRBD2|TRBJ2-4
TGTGCCAGCAGCCCTGTGGGAGGGGCGGCCATTCAGTACTTC
CASSPVGGAAIQYF
>-|TRBV19|-|TRBJ1-1
TGTGCCAGTAGTCCCTTCGGAGCGGGGAACACTGAAGCTTTCTTT
CASSPFGAGNTEAFF
>once|TRBV9|TRBD1|TRBJ2-3
TGTGCCAGCAGCGTAGGGACAGGGTCCACAGATACGCAGTATTTT
CASSVGTGSTDTQYF
>-|TRBV30|-|TRBJ1-3
TGTGCCTGGAGTGTGGGGGGAAACACCATATATTTT
CAWSVGGNTIYF
>-|TRBV29-1|-|TRBJ2-3
TGCAGCCCCGAGGATGGAGATACGCAGTATTTT
CSPEDGDTQYF
>-|TRBV28|-|TRBJ1-5
TGTGCCAGCAGCTCCGGGACTTATAGCAATCAGCCCCAGCATTTT
CASSSGTYSNQPQHF
>few|TRBV4-1|-|TRBJ2-1
TGCGCCAGCAGCCAATCCCATGACACGACCTCCTACAATGAGCAGTTCTTC
CASSQSHDTTSYNEQFF
>-|TRBV23-1|-|TRBJ2-7
TGCGCCAGGATAAGACGGACTCCCTACGAGCAGTACTTC
CARIRRTPYEQYF
>-|TRBV7-9|TRBD1|TRBJ1-1
TGTGCCAGCAGCCGGACAGGGTTGAACACTGAAGCTTTCTTT
CASSRTGLNTEAFF
>-|TRBV9|-|TRBJ1-5
TGTGCCAGCAGCGTAGGGCCAGGGGAAAATCAGCCCCAGCATTTT
CASSVGPGENQPQHF